These 9 T cell receptor beta chains came from one sample sequenced in a study of cytomegalovirus exposure and HLA in healthy donors. It was with 60 Vbeta and 13 Jbeta primers that the PCR ran. Some clones are missing from TCRdb's copy, which holds only in-frame ones; the method was immunoSEQ multiplex PCR. The sample has 80,000 to 100,000 clones, approximately 71% seen once. The sequenced material came from PBMCs. The receptors derive from a woman under 30 in good health and CMV-seropositive.

The sample holds a few counts of this clone. This chain links TRBV30 with TRBJ1-2; possibly TRBD1 for D (6 bases). The CDR3 spans 12 residues. The V end lost 4 bases, the J end lost 8 bases, and 14 bases lay between the germline ends. CDR1 is GTSNPN and CDR2 is SVGIG in the germline V gene (reference sequence). CDR3 amino acids: CAWNTDGQGYTF. Here the CDR3 DNA reads TGTGCCTGGAACACGGACGGACAGGGCTACACCTTC.

The CDR3 nucleotides are TGTGCCAGTAGTGCTACAGGGGACCCTGAGCAGTTCTTC. Its protein product is CASSATGDPEQFF. The J gene is TRBJ2-1, the V gene TRBV19, with 7 positions matching TRBD1. V lost 5 bases and J lost 9; bases outside the gene matches: 7. This CDR3 is 13 amino acids long. Looked up from germline, CDR1 is LNHDA and CDR2 is SQIVND (reference sequence).

This chain uses TRBV2 with TRBJ2-3; 9 bases line up with TRBD2. The trim removed 4 bases at V and 5 bases at J, leaving 7 bases unmatched. CDR1 and CDR2 from the germline V gene are SNHLY and FYNNEI. The CDR3 totals 15 residues. Written as DNA, the CDR3 is TGTGCCAGCAGTGGTCGGCGGGGGGGGCAAGATACGCAGTATTTT. Translating it yields CASSGRRGGQDTQYF.

The rearrangement links TRBV9 to TRBJ2-4; D uncertain. Trimming shortened V by 4 bases and J by 7 bases, and 9 bases separated the two germline ends. This CDR3 has 12 residues. Germline V lookup: CDR1 SGDLS, CDR2 YYNGEE. CDR3 bases: TGTGCCAGCAGCCCTACGGAGAACATTCAGTACTTC. It translates to CASSPTENIQYF.

The V and J genes are TRBV29-1 and TRBJ1-1; a possible D gene is TRBD1 (5 bases). The CDR3 length is 13 residues. CDR1 is SQVTM, CDR2 ANQGSEA, per germline. With 5 bases removed from V and 1 base from J, the gap between germline ends came to 11 bases. As DNA, the CDR3 is TGCAGCGTTTCAGTACAGGAGAACACTGAAGCTTTCTTT. Translated: CSVSVQENTEAFF.

The chain combines TRBV6-5 with TRBJ2-2, with D perhaps TRBD1 (6 bases). Trimming shortened V by 5 bases and J by 6 bases, and 13 bases separated the two germline ends. The CDR3 is made up of 14 amino acids. Germline V gene sequence: CDR1 MNHEY, CDR2 SVGAGI. This CDR3 reads CASSRDRTAGELFF. The DNA for the CDR3 is TGTGCCAGCAGTCGCGACCGGACAGCCGGGGAGCTGTTTTTT.

The chain couples TRBV7-2 to TRBJ2-5, with a possible D match to TRBD2 (6 bases). Germline CDR1 SGHTA, CDR2 FQGNSA. The CDR3 spans 15 residues. Trimming removed 1 base at V and 7 bases at J, with 16 bases between. CDR3: CASSLGSGPAVTQYF. The CDR3 DNA reads as TGTGCCAGCAGCTTAGGAAGCGGGCCCGCAGTGACCCAGTACTTC.

This clone was picked up a small number of times. V and J are TRBV5-1 and TRBJ2-5; the match to TRBD2 covers 12 bases. This CDR3 comprises 15 residues. The V segment lost 4 bases and the J segment 2 bases; nucleotides outside the gene matches: 3. Germline V gives CDR1 SGHRS, CDR2 YFSETQ. Here the CDR3 reads CASSVLAGGQETQYF. The DNA of the CDR3 is TGCGCCAGCAGCGTTCTAGCGGGAGGGCAAGAGACCCAGTACTTC.

The chain links TRBV10-1 to TRBJ1-2, with D tentatively TRBD1 (5 bases). Per germline, CDR1 WNHNN and CDR2 SYGVQD (reference sequence). Trimming removed 11 bases at V and 5 bases at J, with 18 bases between. The CDR3 is made up of 13 amino acids. CDR3 nucleotide sequence: TGCGCCGGGCCCCCCCAGGGTAGGTATGGCTACACCTTC. It yields the protein CAGPPQGRYGYTF.